These 18 T cell receptor beta chains originate from one sample sequenced in a study of T cells after yellow fever vaccination. Each CDR3 protein gets one entry after TCRdb re-called the 5' RACE reads with MiXCR. The sample shows 230,000 or so distinct CDR3 sequences, about 3.9% of them seen only once. Here the sequenced sample was PBMCs, taken 15 days after the yellow fever booster vaccination. The receptors stem from a man in his late teens or twenties who received the YFV17D yellow fever vaccine.

This clonotype has a count of ten or more. The V call is TRBV25-1, the J call TRBJ2-2, with no clear D. The germline gives CDR1 MGHDK, CDR2 SYGVNS. The CDR3 runs to 18 residues. The V gene lost 3 bases and the J gene lost 6 bases, with 23 bases spanning the gap. The CDR3 loop reads CASSDRIRTSPWSGELFF. The CDR3 DNA sequence: TGTGCCAGCAGTGACCGGATTCGAACGTCGCCGTGGTCCGGGGAGCTGTTTTTT. Full variable domain (missing parts from reference TRBV25-1 and TRBJ2-2): EADIYQTPRYLVIGTGKKITLECSQTMGHDKMYWYQQDPGMELHLIHYSYGVNSTEKGDLSSESTVSRIRTEHFPLTLESARPSHTSQYLCASSDRIRTSPWSGELFFGEGSRLTVL.

This clonotype came up many times. This chain connects TRBV12-3 or TRBV12-4 to TRBJ1-2, with a possible D match to TRBD1 (6 bases). This CDR3 is built from 14 residues. Trimming removed 6 bases from V and 4 bases from J, with 15 bases in between. This chain's CDR3 is CASRSIGQSYGYTF. CDR3 in DNA: TGTGCCAGCAGATCGATAGGACAGAGCTATGGCTACACCTTC.

This clonotype was counted at least ten times. The chain combines TRBV6-2 or TRBV6-3 with TRBJ1-2, with a possible D match to TRBD1 (5 bases). Germline assignment: CDR1 MNHEY and CDR2 SVGEGT. This CDR3 contains 14 residues. The V end lost 0 bases, the J end lost 4 bases, and 9 bases lay between the germline ends. The CDR3 is CASSYSGPLYGYTF. The DNA of the CDR3 is TGTGCCAGCAGTTACTCGGGACCGCTCTATGGCTACACCTTC.

This clonotype was counted a few times. This sequence joins TRBV13 and TRBJ1-2; 8 nucleotides line up with TRBD1. This CDR3 has 15 residues. The junction had 7 bases not matched to a gene; V was cut back by 4 bases and J by 3 bases. Germline V gene data show CDR1 as PRHDT and CDR2 as FYEKMQ (reference sequence). CDR3 loop: CASSSSGTGDYGYTF. CDR3 DNA sequence: TGTGCCAGCAGCTCGTCCGGGACAGGCGACTATGGCTACACCTTC.

This clonotype has ten or more counts. This chain connects TRBV5-1 to TRBJ2-1, with 13 bases matching TRBD2. CDR1 and CDR2 (germline): SGHRS, YFSETQ. J gave up 7 bases and V 7 bases, and 8 bases lay outside the gene matches. The CDR3 has 15 amino acids. For the CDR3, the DNA is TGCGCCAGCCGACTAGCGGGGGGTACCGTAAATGAGCAGTTCTTC. Translation gives CASRLAGGTVNEQFF.

This clonotype appeared many times. This chain connects TRBV7-9 to TRBJ2-3; 8 bases align to TRBD1. Germline CDR1 and CDR2: SEHNR and FQNEAQ (reference sequence). V trimming: 5 bases; J trimming: 1 base; junction bases outside the gene matches: 5. This CDR3 region has 15 residues. The CDR3 spells CASSRTGWGTDTQYF. CDR3 coding DNA: TGTGCCAGCAGCCGGACAGGGTGGGGCACAGATACGCAGTATTTT.

This clonotype was recorded many times. The CDR3 DNA follows: TGTGCCAGCAAAATGGGCAGTACCTATCAGCCCCAGCATTTT. The encoded protein is CASKMGSTYQPQHF. The V call is TRBV2, the J call TRBJ1-5; D unresolved. The V gene's germline CDR1 is SNHLY and CDR2 FYNNEI. V gave up 7 bases and J gave up 5 bases, with 15 bases separating them. The CDR3 runs 14 residues.

This clonotype has ten or more counts. The J gene is TRBJ2-2, the V gene TRBV7-6; D uncertain. This CDR3 is 17 amino acids long. Between the trimmed V and J ends, which lost 4 bases and 0 bases, there was a span of 15 bases. Germline CDR1 SGHVS, CDR2 FNYEAQ. CDR3 in DNA: TGTGCCAGCAGCTCGGAAGGTGGCACCACGAACACCGGGGAGCTGTTTTTT. Translating it yields CASSSEGGTTNTGELFF.

In this sample, this clonotype turned up many times. V is TRBV11-2 and J is TRBJ2-7, with D possibly matching TRBD1 (5 bases). CDR1 SGHAT and CDR2 FQNNGV come from the germline V gene. Trimming took off 1 base at V and 3 bases at J, with 7 bases between the two ends. The CDR3 has 13 amino acids. The CDR3 is CASSLGQIYEQYV. CDR3 DNA: TGTGCCAGCAGCTTAGGACAGATCTACGAGCAGTACGTC.

The chain carries TRBV5-4 and TRBJ2-1, with D possibly matching TRBD1 (5 bases). The CDR3 spans 15 residues. The V end lost 0 bases, the J end lost 6 bases, and 13 bases lay between the germline ends. CDR1 SGHNT and CDR2 YYREEE come from the germline V gene (reference sequence). Here the CDR3 DNA reads TGTGCCAGCAGCTTGGGGGGCAGCCAAATCAATGAGCAGTTCTTC. Translated: CASSLGGSQINEQFF. The variable domain in full, completed from reference TRBV5-4 and TRBJ2-1, reads ETGVTQSPTHLIKTRGQQVTLRCSSQSGHNTVSWYQQALGQGPQFIFQYYREEENGRGNFPPRFSGLQFPNYSSELNVNALELDDSALYLCASSLGGSQINEQFFGPGTRLTVL.

The chain couples TRBV10-3 to TRBJ1-2, with TRBD1 matching 8 bases. There are 17 residues in the CDR3. Germline CDR1 is ENHRY and CDR2 is SYGVKD. V was clipped by 3 bases and J by 0 bases; unmatched bases: 9. CDR3 in DNA: TGTGCCATCAGTGACCCGGACAGGGAGCCCGCTAACTATGGCTACACCTTC. Translating it yields CAISDPDREPANYGYTF.

This clonotype was found many times. The rearrangement uses TRBV5-1 and TRBJ2-5; 11 bases are shared with TRBD2. V shed 0 bases, J shed 1 base, and the junction held 2 bases outside the gene matches. This CDR3 region has 16 residues. Germline CDR1 and CDR2: SGHRS and YFSETQ. The CDR3 nucleotides are TGCGCCAGCAGCTTGGACCTAGCGGGGGGCCAAGAGACCCAGTACTTC. Residues: CASSLDLAGGQETQYF.

This clonotype was picked up many times. J is TRBJ2-2 and V is TRBV6-6; 13 nucleotides agree with TRBD2. The germline CDR1 and CDR2 sequences are MNHNY and SVGAGI (reference sequence). The CDR3 runs to 20 residues. The ends lost 5 bases at V and 8 bases at J; junction bases unmatched: 20. DNA of the CDR3: TGTGCCAGCAGTCCCAATTCTATACAGACTAGCGGGGGGCCGATAGGGGAGCTGTTTTTT. It codes for CASSPNSIQTSGGPIGELFF.

There are many counts of this clonotype. V usage is TRBV5-1 and J usage is TRBJ1-2; 8 nucleotides align to TRBD1. Germline CDR1 reads SGHRS; CDR2 reads YFSETQ. Unmatched junction bases numbered 10, after V lost 2 bases and J lost 4 bases. This CDR3 spans 16 amino acids. The CDR3 here is CASSFGQGESSYGYTF. CDR3 DNA sequence: TGCGCCAGCAGCTTCGGACAGGGCGAGTCAAGCTATGGCTACACCTTC.

This clonotype was seen at least ten times. This chain connects TRBV11-2 to TRBJ1-1; D might be TRBD1 (6 bases). This CDR3 contains 16 residues. Per germline, CDR1 SGHAT and CDR2 FQNNGV. Between the trimmed V and J ends, which lost 4 bases and 0 bases, there was a span of 15 bases. DNA for the CDR3: TGTGCCAGCAGCTCCGGTCAAGGACAGATGAACACTGAAGCTTTCTTT. It specifies CASSSGQGQMNTEAFF. Full variable domain (rest looked up from reference TRBV11-2 and TRBJ1-1): EAGVAQSPRYKIIEKRQSVAFWCNPISGHATLYWYQQILGQGPKLLIQFQNNGVVDDSQLPKDRFSAERLKGVDSTLKIQPAKLEDSAVYLCASSSGQGQMNTEAFFGQGTRLTVV.

This clonotype was seen at least ten times. The chain is built from TRBV6-5 and TRBJ2-5; D unclear. The germline V gene encodes CDR1 MNHEY and CDR2 SVGAGI. The V gene lost 0 bases and the J gene lost 2 bases, with 7 bases spanning the gap. This CDR3 region has 14 residues. The CDR3 spells CASSYSLQQETQYF. The CDR3, as DNA: TGTGCCAGCAGTTACTCGCTTCAGCAAGAGACCCAGTACTTC.

This clonotype was seen many times. The CDR3 DNA reads TGCGCCAGCAGCCAAAGATGGTCCAGGGGGCTAAATCAGCCCCAGCATTTT. It is translated as CASSQRWSRGLNQPQHF. The chain combines TRBV4-1 with TRBJ1-5; 8 positions match TRBD1. V lost 2 bases, J lost 4 bases, and 10 bases stayed unmatched. The CDR3 loop spans 17 amino acids. The germline CDR1 and CDR2 sequences are MGHRA and YSYEKL.

This clonotype showed up many times. The chain is built from TRBV7-2 and TRBJ2-5; D is unresolved. V was trimmed by 6 bases and J by 3 bases, leaving 29 bases between them. Germline V gene data show CDR1 as SGHTA and CDR2 as FQGNSA. The CDR3 extends over 19 amino acids. The CDR3: CASSSIQGRLARAEETQYF. The CDR3, as DNA: TGTGCCAGCAGTTCCATCCAAGGGCGACTCGCCCGGGCCGAAGAGACCCAGTACTTC.